The sequence of this T cell receptor (beta chain) was determined in a study of T-cell reconstitution after alpha-beta-depleted transplantation in children. This clonotype was seen at least ten times. This CDR3 spans 15 amino acids. The germline V gene has CDR1 SGHVS and CDR2 FQNEAQ. The V end lost 4 bases, the J end lost 0 bases, and 11 bases lay between the germline ends. The library targeted TCRbeta and was prepared with unique molecular identifiers. TCRdb reanalysed the PCR reads using MiXCR and keeps one entry per CDR3 protein. In the table there are 230,000 or so distinct CDR3 sequences, 12% of which are singletons.

The sequencing here drew on PBMCs from the stem cell graft donor, taken from the stem cell graft. This sequence was found in a human donor who donated a stem cell graft to a child with acute lymphoblastic leukemia. V usage is TRBV7-8 and J usage is TRBJ2-3; TRBD1 or TRBD2 may be the D gene (6 bases each). The CDR3 bases are TGTGCCAGCAGCTGGGGGGCAGCAAGCACAGATACGCAGTATTTT. It is translated as CASSWGAASTDTQYF.